Listed here are 14 T cell receptor beta chains from one sample, sequenced in a study of cytomegalovirus exposure and HLA in healthy donors. Profiled with immunoSEQ multiplex PCR; TCRdb holds only in-frame clones, not every one. Here the sample spans about 200,000 clones, roughly 81% being singletons. The specimen sequenced was PBMCs. These receptor sequences come from a woman in her 30s in good health and CMV-seronegative.

The chain joins TRBV5-1 to TRBJ1-3; D unresolved. Germline assignment: CDR1 SGHRS and CDR2 YFSETQ. V was shortened by 3 bases and J by 4 bases, with 8 bases between the two germline ends. The CDR3 consists of 13 residues. CDR3 in DNA: TGCGCCAGCAGCTCTTCACTGGGAAACACCATATATTTT. It specifies CASSSSLGNTIYF.

This sequence joins TRBV5-1 and TRBJ1-1; 8 bases align to TRBD1. Trimming took 2 bases from V and 3 from J; bases not matched to a gene: 3. This CDR3 region has 14 residues. CDR1 is SGHRS, CDR2 YFSETQ, per germline. This CDR3 reads CASSFRGLDTEAFF. DNA for the CDR3: TGCGCCAGCAGCTTCAGGGGGCTGGACACTGAAGCTTTCTTT.

The chain joins TRBV2 to TRBJ2-1; the D gene is possibly TRBD2 (5 bases). Germline V gives CDR1 SNHLY, CDR2 FYNNEI. The V and J ends lost 9 bases and 3 bases respectively, with 12 bases between them. The CDR3 extends over 13 amino acids. CDR3 region: CASRVGGYNEQFF. CDR3 in DNA: TGTGCCAGTAGGGTCGGAGGCTACAATGAGCAGTTCTTC.

The count of this clone is one. Written as DNA, the CDR3 is TGCGCCAGCAGCCAAACGGGGACAGAACAAGAGACCCAGTACTTC. Its translation is CASSQTGTEQETQYF. The J gene is TRBJ2-5, the V gene TRBV4-1; TRBD1 matches 7 bases. Per germline, CDR1 MGHRA and CDR2 YSYEKL. Losses at the gene ends were 2 bases for V and 2 bases for J; bases not matched to a gene: 5. This CDR3 has 15 residues.

This clone was seen a few times. CDR3 amino acids: CASSTGGPTYEQYF. The CDR3 region has the DNA TGTGCCAGCAGCACAGGGGGGCCAACCTACGAGCAGTACTTC. The V gene is TRBV28, the J gene TRBJ2-7; TRBD1 agrees at 8 bases. The CDR3 runs to 14 residues. Germline values: CDR1 MDHEN, CDR2 SYDVKM. After removal of 6 bases from V and 2 bases from J, the junction contained 6 bases not matched to a gene.

The rearrangement links TRBV9 to TRBJ2-2, with a weak D call TRBD2 (5 bases). CDR3 length equals 14 residues. The V and J ends lost 3 bases and 5 bases respectively, with 11 bases between them. Germline CDR1 SGDLS, CDR2 YYNGEE. CDR3: CASSAGLETGELFF. The CDR3 bases are TGTGCCAGCAGCGCAGGACTTGAGACCGGGGAGCTGTTTTTT. Variable domain in full (rest from reference TRBV9 and TRBJ2-2): DSGVTQTPKHLITATGQRVTLRCSPRSGDLSVYWYQQSLDQGLQFLIQYYNGEERAKGNILERFSAQQFPDLHSELNLSSLELGDSALYFCASSAGLETGELFFGEGSRLTVL.

The rearrangement joins TRBV27 to TRBJ2-3; the match to TRBD1 covers 7 bases. J lost 12 bases, V lost 5 bases, and 5 bases had no gene match. CDR1 MNHEY and CDR2 SMNVEV come from the germline V gene (reference sequence). The CDR3 loop spans 11 amino acids. DNA for the CDR3: TGTGCCAGCAGTAAAGACAGGGCCCAGTATTTT. The encoded protein is CASSKDRAQYF.

The V call is TRBV19, the J call TRBJ2-1, with TRBD1 matching over 7 bases. The germline V gene encodes CDR1 LNHDA and CDR2 SQIVND (reference sequence). This CDR3 contains 13 residues. With 9 bases clipped from V and 5 bases from J, the junction kept 7 bases outside the gene matches. The CDR3 protein is CASTYRGDNEQFF. The CDR3 DNA follows: TGTGCCAGCACGTACAGGGGCGACAATGAGCAGTTCTTC.

The chain uses TRBV6-5 and TRBJ2-5; 12 nucleotides line up with TRBD2. The J segment lost 5 bases and the V segment lost 7 bases, leaving 8 bases of the junction unmatched. CDR1 and CDR2 from the germline V gene are MNHEY and SVGAGI. The CDR3 covers 15 residues. The CDR3 protein is CASIASGGAYETQYF. As DNA, the CDR3 is TGTGCCAGCATTGCTAGCGGGGGGGCCTATGAGACCCAGTACTTC.

The rearrangement joins TRBV5-1 to TRBJ2-7; TRBD1 aligns across 12 bases. CDR1 is SGHRS, CDR2 YFSETQ, per germline. The trim removed 3 bases at V and 6 bases at J, leaving 7 bases unmatched. The CDR3 runs to 15 residues. The CDR3 region has the DNA TGCGCCAGCAGCTCCACCGGGACAGGGGGCAGCGAGCAGTACTTC. Translated, it gives CASSSTGTGGSEQYF.

The rearrangement links TRBV4-1 to TRBJ2-1; maybe TRBD2 (6 bases). The germline V gene encodes CDR1 MGHRA and CDR2 YSYEKL. The CDR3 totals 15 residues. Trimming removed 0 bases at V and 2 bases at J, with 8 bases between. CDR3 residues: CASSQELAAYNEQFF. CDR3 bases: TGCGCCAGCAGCCAAGAACTAGCAGCCTACAATGAGCAGTTCTTC.

V gene TRBV27 combines with J gene TRBJ2-7, with 7 bases fitting TRBD2. In germline, CDR1 is MNHEY, CDR2 SMNVEV (reference sequence). The V and J ends lost 0 bases and 7 bases, in that order; junction bases with no gene match: 6. This CDR3 region has 14 residues. CDR3 coding DNA: TGTGCCAGCAGTTTATCGGGGCTAGCGGCTGAGCAGTACTTC. Amino acids: CASSLSGLAAEQYF.

The gene calls are TRBV10-2 and TRBJ2-1, with TRBD2 matching 8 bases. J gave up 6 bases and V 7 bases, and 2 bases lay outside the gene matches. There are 12 residues in the CDR3. CDR1 WSHSY and CDR2 SAAADI come from the germline V gene. CDR3 DNA: TGCGCCAGCACCAGCGGGAGCAATGAGCAGTTCTTC. This translates into CASTSGSNEQFF.

The rearrangement links TRBV7-9 to TRBJ2-1, with 10 positions matching TRBD2. There are 15 residues in the CDR3. Germline V lookup: CDR1 SEHNR, CDR2 FQNEAQ (reference sequence). V lost 3 bases and J lost 5; bases outside the gene matches: 4. CDR3 in DNA: TGTGCCAGCAGCTTCGGACTAGCGGCAAACAATGAGCAGTTCTTC. Translating it yields CASSFGLAANNEQFF. Filled out from reference TRBV7-9 and TRBJ2-1, the complete variable domain reads DTGVSQNPRHKITKRGQNVTFRCDPISEHNRLYWYRQTLGQGPEFLTYFQNEAQLEKSRLLSDRFSAERPKGSFSTLEIQRTEQGDSAMYLCASSFGLAANNEQFFGPGTRLTVL.